One and the same sample provided the 2 T cell receptor beta chains below, sequenced in a study of blood T cell repertoires in COVID-19. The method was immunoSEQ multiplex PCR; TCRdb's version includes in-frame clones alone and lacks a portion of them. The sample includes more than 35,000 clones, approximately 91% of them seen just once. Sequenced material: peripheral blood. All receptors derive from a man in his fifties or sixties with active COVID-19.

V gene TRBV2 combines with J gene TRBJ2-2; D possibly corresponds to TRBD2 (6 bases). Trimming left V 1 base short and J 5 bases short, with 26 bases between. Per germline, CDR1 SNHLY and CDR2 FYNNEI. This CDR3 comprises 20 residues. CDR3 DNA sequence: TGTGCCAGCAGTGAAGTAGGTCGCGGGGCTGGCGGGACTTCGACCGGGGAGCTGTTTTTT. This sequence encodes CASSEVGRGAGGTSTGELFF.

This clone was counted only a few times. The chain couples TRBV11-2 to TRBJ2-7, with 7 positions matching TRBD2. The V gene's germline CDR1 is SGHAT and CDR2 FQNNGV. This CDR3 is 15 amino acids long. J gave up 0 bases and V 8 bases, and 10 bases lay outside the gene matches. The CDR3, as DNA: TGTGCCAGCCGCAGTACGGGACTAAACTCCTACGAGCAGTACTTC. Translating it yields CASRSTGLNSYEQYF.